The 25 T cell receptor beta chains below were found in one sample sequenced in a study of shared clonotypes between healthy human individuals (dated by TCRdb to the early 2020s). Library method: the immunoSEQ multiplex PCR assay. Here the immuneACCESS table is served through TCRdb, limited to in-frame sequences with V and J called. Missing clones are a known gap in these copies; in checked studies unresolved V genes cover under half, and the rest lacks a known reason. In all, the sample holds 1.6 million or so clones, and more than 95% of those were seen once. Of the sample, over 1% falls within the top ten clones. Sequencing input: naive CD4+ T cells sorted from blood. The cell subset or site label here, explained by the study, means: CD45RA+ positively selected. The receptors stem from a young man in good health.

The CDR3 loop is CASSQDGQGVEGEQYF. In DNA form, the CDR3 reads TGTGCCAGCAGCCAAGATGGACAGGGGGTTGAAGGCGAGCAGTACTTC. This chain joins TRBV14 and TRBJ2-7; 10 nucleotides agree with TRBD1. The V gene end was trimmed by 0 bases and the J gene end by 6 bases; junction bases not matched to a gene: 8. Germline CDR1 and CDR2: SGHDN and FVKESK. The CDR3 is 16 amino acids.

The J gene is TRBJ1-4, the V gene TRBV4-3; 8 bases map to TRBD1. Germline loops: CDR1 LGHNA, CDR2 YSLEER. This CDR3 spans 14 amino acids. Germline trimming cut 4 bases from V and 7 bases from J; bases unmatched to any gene: 5. CDR3 DNA: TGCGCCAGCAGCCCGGACAGGGTCCGTGAAAAACTGTTTTTT. It encodes CASSPDRVREKLFF.

This clone was seen a few times. This chain links TRBV20-1 with TRBJ1-2; no firm D call. Germline values: CDR1 DFQATT, CDR2 SNEGSKA (reference sequence). V lost 7 bases to trimming and J lost 3 bases, with 3 bases between them. The CDR3 is 9 residues long. The chain's CDR3 is CSDYYGYTF. CDR3 nucleotides: TGCAGTGACTACTATGGCTACACCTTC.

The chain carries TRBV14 and TRBJ1-1; D is unclear. CDR3 size: 14 residues. V was shortened by 3 bases and J by 5 bases, with 13 bases between the two germline ends. Germline values: CDR1 SGHDN, CDR2 FVKESK. CDR3 amino acids: CASSHSGSRTEAFF. The CDR3 region has the DNA TGTGCCAGCAGCCACTCAGGAAGTCGGACTGAAGCTTTCTTT.

Points on this clone: The sample contains more than one DNA sequence encoding this CDR3. This chain connects TRBV7-6 to TRBJ2-3; unclear D gene. The germline V gene encodes CDR1 SGHVS and CDR2 FNYEAQ. V was pared by 2 bases and J by 5 bases, with 5 bases between. This CDR3 has 12 amino acids. CDR3 sequence (DNA): TGTGCCAGCAGCTTAATCGGAGATACGCAGTATTTT. Translating gives CASSLIGDTQYF.

This clone is a singleton in its sample. The same CDR3 is also encoded by other DNA sequences in this sample. The chain links TRBV18 to TRBJ2-7, with TRBD2 matching 7 bases. From germline, CDR1 is KGHSH and CDR2 LQKENI. Trimming took 3 bases from V and 2 from J; bases not matched to a gene: 1. This CDR3 region has 13 residues. As DNA, the CDR3 is TGTGCCAGCTCACCGAGCGGGGCCTACGAGCAGTACTTC. It yields the protein CASSPSGAYEQYF.

V usage is TRBV7-6 and J usage is TRBJ2-1; 8 bases are a match to TRBD1. Germline V gene lookup returns CDR1 SGHVS and CDR2 FNYEAQ. The CDR3 runs 16 residues. V lost 1 base, J lost 9 bases, and 11 bases stayed unmatched. The CDR3 protein is CASSLVERTGRGEQFF. CDR3 coding DNA: TGTGCCAGCAGCTTAGTAGAGCGGACAGGGCGGGGTGAGCAGTTCTTC.

V is TRBV7-2 and J is TRBJ2-7, with 8 nucleotides matching TRBD2. CDR3 length equals 14 residues. Trimming took 0 bases from V and 6 from J; bases not matched to a gene: 4. Germline V lookup: CDR1 SGHTA, CDR2 FQGNSA. CDR3 in DNA: TGTGCCAGCAGCTTAGCGGGACTAGAGGGCGAGCAGTACTTC. It encodes CASSLAGLEGEQYF. Full variable domain (missing parts from reference TRBV7-2 and TRBJ2-7): GAGVSQSPSNKVTEKGKDVELRCDPISGHTALYWYRQSLGQGLEFLIYFQGNSAPDKSGLPSDRFSAERTGGSVSTLTIQRTQQEDSAVYLCASSLAGLEGEQYFGPGTRLTVT.

The gene calls are TRBV9 and TRBJ2-7; a possible D gene is TRBD1 (6 bases). Germline loops: CDR1 SGDLS, CDR2 YYNGEE. The CDR3 extends over 14 amino acids. The V and J ends lost 4 bases and 2 bases respectively, with 13 bases between them. CDR3 amino acids: CASSKVQGPYEQYF. As DNA, the CDR3 is TGTGCCAGCAGCAAAGTGCAGGGGCCCTACGAGCAGTACTTC.

This chain connects TRBV6-1 to TRBJ2-3, with D possibly being TRBD2 (6 bases). Germline assignment: CDR1 MNHNS and CDR2 SASEGT. The CDR3 loop spans 12 amino acids. The V end lost 8 bases, the J end lost 7 bases, and 13 bases lay between the germline ends. CDR3: CASDGRTNTQYF. CDR3 in DNA: TGTGCCAGCGACGGACGGACTAATACGCAGTATTTT.

The V call is TRBV28, the J call TRBJ2-7, with TRBD1 matching over 7 bases. Germline CDR1 MDHEN, CDR2 SYDVKM. V was clipped by 4 bases and J by 6 bases; unmatched bases: 12. The CDR3 has 15 amino acids. This CDR3 is CASSSPGQAVGEQYF. The DNA of the CDR3 is TGTGCCAGCAGTTCTCCAGGACAGGCCGTCGGCGAGCAGTACTTC.

The chain employs TRBV27 and TRBJ2-7; D might be TRBD2 (5 bases). The CDR3 length is 14 residues. CDR1 is MNHEY, CDR2 SMNVEV, per germline (reference sequence). V lost 1 base and J 6 bases, leaving 13 bases between the germline ends. The CDR3 is CASSLLGSLSEQYF. The CDR3 DNA reads TGTGCCAGCAGTTTATTAGGGAGTTTGAGCGAGCAGTACTTC.

The CDR3 bases are TGCAGTGCCCGGTCAGGGGGGGAAGCTTTCTTT. This codes for CSARSGGEAFF. This chain uses TRBV20-1 with TRBJ1-1; 7 nucleotides line up with TRBD1. Germline CDR1 DFQATT, CDR2 SNEGSKA (reference sequence). V gave up 6 bases and J gave up 8 bases; unmatched junction bases: 6. CDR3 length: 11 amino acids.

The chain employs TRBV11-2 and TRBJ1-1; no reliable D call. Germline CDR1 is SGHAT and CDR2 is FQNNGV. Trimming stripped 7 bases from V and 4 bases from J, with 19 bases between. The CDR3 loop spans 15 amino acids. CDR3 sequence (DNA): TGTGCCAGCACCTTCGGATTGCGGCCGAGCACTGAAGCTTTCTTT. This codes for CASTFGLRPSTEAFF.

The rearrangement joins TRBV6-8 to TRBJ2-2; 11 bases are shared with TRBD1. The V gene's germline CDR1 is MNHGY and CDR2 SAAAGT. Trimming cost V 0 bases and J 3 bases; bases outside gene matches: 0. This CDR3 is 16 amino acids long. The DNA of the CDR3 is TGTGCCAGCAGTTACTCGGACAGGGGGCACACCGGGGAGCTGTTTTTT. This codes for CASSYSDRGHTGELFF.

The chain is built from TRBV2 and TRBJ2-2; perhaps TRBD1 as D (5 bases). This CDR3 has 15 amino acids. V lost 7 bases and J lost 1, with 13 bases in between. Germline lookup yields CDR1 SNHLY and CDR2 FYNNEI. The CDR3 region is CASNKFTGNTGELFF. CDR3 nucleotides: TGTGCCAGCAACAAGTTCACAGGGAACACCGGGGAGCTGTTTTTT.

The chain couples TRBV15 to TRBJ2-3, with 12 positions matching TRBD2. From germline, CDR1 is LNHNV and CDR2 YYDKDF (reference sequence). J was trimmed by 0 bases and V by 4 bases; bases with no gene match: 2. CDR3 size: 16 residues. The CDR3, as DNA: TGTGCCACCAGCAAGACTAGCGGGAGTAGCACAGATACGCAGTATTTT. Encoded protein: CATSKTSGSSTDTQYF.

The chain joins TRBV15 to TRBJ2-3, with D maybe TRBD2 (6 bases). This CDR3 has 14 amino acids. The germline V and J ends were trimmed by 3 bases and 3 bases, with 10 bases remaining between them. Germline CDR1 is LNHNV and CDR2 is YYDKDF (reference sequence). DNA for the CDR3: TGTGCCACCAGCAGTCGACGGGGGACAGATACGCAGTATTTT. It specifies CATSSRRGTDTQYF.

This chain links TRBV7-2 with TRBJ2-2; 12 bases are a match to TRBD2. CDR1 is SGHTA, CDR2 FQGNSA, per germline. J was trimmed by 6 bases and V by 2 bases; bases with no gene match: 1. This CDR3 comprises 15 residues. Here the CDR3 reads CASSLLAGGPGELFF. The CDR3, as DNA: TGTGCCAGCAGCTTACTAGCGGGAGGGCCCGGGGAGCTGTTTTTT.

The chain combines TRBV5-4 with TRBJ2-7; 8 bases are a match to TRBD1. V lost 4 bases and J lost 5; bases outside the gene matches: 11. The germline V gene encodes CDR1 SGHNT and CDR2 YYREEE (reference sequence). The CDR3 loop spans 15 amino acids. For the CDR3, the DNA is TGTGCCAGCAGCAAGACTAGGACAGGGTTAGACGAGCAGTACTTC. Protein: CASSKTRTGLDEQYF.

This clone came up once. The chain has TRBV15 and TRBJ2-4; TRBD2 aligns across 7 bases. Trimming at V came to 1 base and at J to 0 bases, leaving 12 bases not matched to a gene. This CDR3 contains 19 residues. Germline loops: CDR1 LNHNV, CDR2 YYDKDF (reference sequence). The CDR3 DNA is TGTGCCACCAGCAGAGGACTAGCCGGCTCAGACATAGCCAAAAACATTCAGTACTTC. This gives the protein CATSRGLAGSDIAKNIQYF.

Regarding this clone: Other DNA sequences in the same sample also yield this CDR3. This chain links TRBV18 with TRBJ1-1; 9 nucleotides agree with TRBD1. After removal of 6 bases from V and 1 base from J, the junction contained 6 bases not matched to a gene. This CDR3 has 15 amino acids. The germline gives CDR1 KGHSH, CDR2 LQKENI. The CDR3 region has the DNA TGTGCCAGCTCGCCGGGACAGGGTTCGAACACTGAAGCTTTCTTT. Its protein is CASSPGQGSNTEAFF.

The chain links TRBV5-5 to TRBJ1-4; D may be TRBD1 (6 bases). Germline loops: CDR1 SGHKS, CDR2 YYEKEE (reference sequence). This CDR3 is 16 amino acids long. The V end was cut by 4 bases, the J end by 0 bases, with 13 bases between. DNA for the CDR3: TGTGCCAGCAGCACAAACAGGGTAGCAACTAATGAAAAACTGTTTTTT. Protein: CASSTNRVATNEKLFF.

The chain has TRBV11-2 and TRBJ2-7; D is perhaps TRBD2 (5 bases). This CDR3 has 14 residues. With 2 bases removed from V and 0 bases from J, the gap between germline ends came to 8 bases. CDR1 and CDR2 (germline): SGHAT, FQNNGV. The DNA for the CDR3 is TGTGCCAGCAGCTTATTCCTAGCCTCCTACGAGCAGTACTTC. Amino acid sequence: CASSLFLASYEQYF.

V gene TRBV28 combines with J gene TRBJ2-6; TRBD1 might be the D (6 bases). The V end was cut by 2 bases, the J end by 4 bases, with 15 bases between. The CDR3 has 17 amino acids. The germline gives CDR1 MDHEN, CDR2 SYDVKM. This CDR3 reads CASSLEWTVAGANVLTF. The CDR3 coding sequence is TGTGCCAGCAGTTTAGAATGGACAGTAGCCGGGGCCAACGTCCTGACTTTC. The full variable domain, its missing parts supplied by reference TRBV28 and TRBJ2-6, is DVKVTQSSRYLVKRTGEKVFLECVQDMDHENMFWYRQDPGLGLRLIYFSYDVKMKEKGDIPEGYSVSREKKERFSLILESASTNQTSMYLCASSLEWTVAGANVLTFGAGSRLTVL.